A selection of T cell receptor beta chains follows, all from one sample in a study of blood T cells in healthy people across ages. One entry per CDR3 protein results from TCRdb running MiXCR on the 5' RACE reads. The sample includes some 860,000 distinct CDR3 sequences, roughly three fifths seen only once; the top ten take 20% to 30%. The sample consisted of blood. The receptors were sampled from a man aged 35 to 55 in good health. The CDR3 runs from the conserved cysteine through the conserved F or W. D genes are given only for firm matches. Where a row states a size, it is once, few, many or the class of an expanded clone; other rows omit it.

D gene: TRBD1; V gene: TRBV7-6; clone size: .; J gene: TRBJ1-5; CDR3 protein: CASSPGTGLNSNQPQHF; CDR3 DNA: TGTGCCAGCAGCCCCGGGACAGGGCTAAATAGCAATCAGCCCCAGCATTTT
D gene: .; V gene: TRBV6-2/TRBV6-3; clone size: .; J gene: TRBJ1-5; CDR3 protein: CASSYAAVSNQPQHF; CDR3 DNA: TGTGCCAGCAGTTACGCGGCCGTTAGCAATCAGCCCCAGCATTTT
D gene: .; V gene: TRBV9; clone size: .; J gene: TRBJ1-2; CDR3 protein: CASSSDSSYGYTF; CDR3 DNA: TGTGCCAGCAGCTCCGACAGCAGCTATGGCTACACCTTC
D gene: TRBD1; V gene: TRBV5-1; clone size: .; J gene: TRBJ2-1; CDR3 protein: CASSLIPGQGRGPNGQFF; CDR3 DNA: TGCGCCAGCAGCTTAATACCGGGACAGGGAAGAGGGCCAAATGGGCAGTTCTTC
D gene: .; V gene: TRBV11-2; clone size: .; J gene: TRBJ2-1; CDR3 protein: CASSYNRGGTYNEQFF; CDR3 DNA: TGTGCCAGCAGCTATAACAGGGGGGGGACCTACAATGAGCAGTTCTTC
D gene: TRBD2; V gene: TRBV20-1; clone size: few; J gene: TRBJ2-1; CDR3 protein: CSARPSGAYNEQFF; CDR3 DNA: TGCAGTGCTAGACCGAGCGGGGCCTACAATGAGCAGTTCTTC
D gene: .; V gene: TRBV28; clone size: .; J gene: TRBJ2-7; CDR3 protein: CASSLWHGHPYLYEQYF; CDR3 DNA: TGTGCCAGCAGTTTATGGCACGGCCACCCGTACCTCTACGAGCAGTACTTC
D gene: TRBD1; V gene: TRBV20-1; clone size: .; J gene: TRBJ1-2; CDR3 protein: CSARRTGDFYGYTF; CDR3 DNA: TGCAGTGCTAGACGGACAGGGGATTTCTATGGCTACACCTTC
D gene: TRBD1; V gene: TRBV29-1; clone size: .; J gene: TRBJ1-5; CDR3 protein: CSASPGQGNQPQHF; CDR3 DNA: TGCAGCGCCTCTCCGGGACAGGGGAATCAGCCCCAGCATTTT
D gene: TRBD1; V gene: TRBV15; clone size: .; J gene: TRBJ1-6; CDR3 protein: CATSLRGAHNSPLHF; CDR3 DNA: TGTGCCACCAGCCTCAGGGGGGCCCATAATTCACCCCTCCACTTT
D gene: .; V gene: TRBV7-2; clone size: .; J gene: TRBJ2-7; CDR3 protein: CASSPPSGTIKLPTYEQYF; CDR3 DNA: TGTGCCAGCAGCCCCCCCTCAGGTACCATTAAACTCCCCACCTACGAGCAGTACTTC
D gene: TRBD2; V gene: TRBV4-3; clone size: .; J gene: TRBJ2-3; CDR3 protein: CASSQEGIAGRGNTQYF; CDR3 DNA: TGCGCCAGCAGCCAAGAAGGAATAGCGGGAAGGGGGAATACGCAGTATTTT
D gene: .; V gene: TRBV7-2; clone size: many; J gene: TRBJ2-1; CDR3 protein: CASSLTGVGSGSYNEQFF; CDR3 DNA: TGTGCCAGCAGCTTAACGGGTGTCGGGAGTGGCTCCTACAATGAGCAGTTCTTC
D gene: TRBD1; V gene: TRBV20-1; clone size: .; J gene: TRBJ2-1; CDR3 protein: CSANDRDVFYEQLF; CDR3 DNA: TGCAGTGCTAACGACAGGGACGTCTTCTATGAGCAGCTCTTC
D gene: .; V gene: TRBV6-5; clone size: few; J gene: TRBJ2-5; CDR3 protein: CASSRDSVTQYF; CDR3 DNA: TGTGCCAGCAGCAGAGACAGTGTGACCCAGTACTTC
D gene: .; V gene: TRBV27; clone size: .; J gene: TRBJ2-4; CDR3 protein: CASSFRGVAKNIQYF; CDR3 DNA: TGTGCCAGCAGTTTCAGGGGCGTGGCCAAAAACATTCAGTACTTC
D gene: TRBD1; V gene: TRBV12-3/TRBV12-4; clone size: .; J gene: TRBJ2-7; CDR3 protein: CASSLRDRIAYEQYF; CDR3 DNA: TGTGCCAGCAGTTTACGGGACAGAATAGCCTACGAGCAGTACTTC
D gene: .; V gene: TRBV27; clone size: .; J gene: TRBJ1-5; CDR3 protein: CASSFQGISSQPQHF; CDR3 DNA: TGTGCCAGCAGTTTCCAGGGGATCTCTTCTCAGCCCCAGCATTTT
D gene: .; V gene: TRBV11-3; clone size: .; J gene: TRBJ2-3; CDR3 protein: CASSLNRLTDTQYF; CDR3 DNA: TGTGCCAGCAGCTTAAACAGACTCACAGATACGCAGTATTTT
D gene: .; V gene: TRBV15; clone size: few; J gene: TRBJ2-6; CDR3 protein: CATSRPPGANVLTF; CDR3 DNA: TGTGCCACCAGCAGACCTCCTGGGGCCAACGTCCTGACTTTC
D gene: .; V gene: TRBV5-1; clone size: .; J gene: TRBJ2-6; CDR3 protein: CASSLAEGARLLSGANVLTF; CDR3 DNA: TGCGCCAGCAGCTTGGCAGAGGGAGCCCGTCTTCTCTCTGGGGCCAACGTCCTGACTTTC
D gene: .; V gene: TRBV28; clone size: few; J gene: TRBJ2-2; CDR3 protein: CASSLIRTPGELFF; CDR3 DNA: TGTGCCAGCAGTTTAATCAGGACCCCCGGGGAGCTGTTTTTT
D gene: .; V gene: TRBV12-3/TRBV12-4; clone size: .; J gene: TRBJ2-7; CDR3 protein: CASSFSHSRSYEQYF; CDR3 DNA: TGTGCCAGCAGTTTCAGTCACAGCCGGTCCTACGAGCAGTACTTC
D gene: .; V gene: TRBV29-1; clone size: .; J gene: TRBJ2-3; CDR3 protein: CSVASAGTDTQYF; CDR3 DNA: TGCAGCGTTGCTAGCGCGGGCACAGATACGCAGTATTTT
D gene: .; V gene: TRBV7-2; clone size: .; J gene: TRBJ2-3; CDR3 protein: CASSLSGSEPDTQYF; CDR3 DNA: TGTGCCAGCAGCTTATCGGGCAGCGAGCCAGATACGCAGTATTTT
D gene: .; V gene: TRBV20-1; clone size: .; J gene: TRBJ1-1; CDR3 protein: CSARDLGRGDTEAFF; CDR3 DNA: TGCAGTGCTAGAGATCTCGGCAGGGGAGATACTGAAGCTTTCTTT
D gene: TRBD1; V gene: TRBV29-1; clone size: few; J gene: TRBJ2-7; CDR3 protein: CSVLLPTGTGEQYF; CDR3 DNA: TGCAGCGTTCTGTTACCGACAGGGACGGGCGAGCAGTACTTC
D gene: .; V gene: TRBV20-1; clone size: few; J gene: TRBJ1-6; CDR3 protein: CNVGESPLHF; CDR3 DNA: TGCAATGTTGGGGAGTCACCCCTCCACTTT